The 3 T cell receptor beta chains listed next were all sequenced from one sample in a study of spatial heterogeneity in lung cancer. The time point denotes: blood at routine non-recurrence follow-up after resection. Unsorted samples of tumor, nontumor lung or frozen PBMC had their whole RNA sequenced. From the 5' RACE reads, TCRdb called clonotypes with MiXCR, one entry per CDR3 protein. The sample contains 95,000 to 130,000 distinct CDR3 sequences, 12% of which appear only once. This specimen consisted of PBMCs, obtained at follow-up. The receptors were gathered from a male donor with early-stage non-small cell lung cancer.

The V and J genes are TRBV3-1 and TRBJ2-7; TRBD2 matches at 12 bases. Germline CDR1 reads LGHDT; CDR2 reads YNNKEL (reference sequence). The length of the CDR3 is 15 residues. Losses at the gene ends were 3 bases for V and 6 bases for J; bases not matched to a gene: 6. This CDR3 reads CASSQPGLAGFEQYF. The CDR3 region has the DNA TGTGCCAGCAGCCAGCCCGGACTAGCGGGATTCGAGCAGTACTTC.

This clonotype was picked up many times. The rearrangement uses TRBV29-1 and TRBJ2-1; D remains unclear. The CDR3 spans 13 residues. The V end lost 0 bases, the J end lost 6 bases, and 9 bases lay between the germline ends. Per the germline V gene, CDR1 is SQVTM and CDR2 is ANQGSEA. Here the CDR3 DNA reads TGCAGCGTTGAAGATCGACGCTCCAATGAGCAGTTCTTC. Amino acids: CSVEDRRSNEQFF.

The rearrangement links TRBV6-5 to TRBJ1-5; D not resolved. Germline lookup yields CDR1 MNHEY and CDR2 SVGAGI. V was clipped by 6 bases and J by 2 bases, with 14 bases between them. This CDR3 spans 15 amino acids. The CDR3 sequence is CASRERGVGNQPQHF. The CDR3 region has the DNA TGTGCCAGCAGAGAACGGGGAGTTGGCAATCAGCCCCAGCATTTT.